This TCR beta chain emerged from a study of tumor and adjacent non-tumor tissue in lung cancer (dated by TCRdb to the late 2010s). For the study in its entirety: By cancer type, the cohort comprised 11 to 12 adenocarcinoma patients, a couple of squamous cell carcinoma patients and 1 small cell lung cancer patient. The 15 enrolled patients, of whom some ten were men and 5 were women, were aged about 31 to 85 years and were diagnosed with TNM stage I to III disease. Sequencing produced fewer than 150,000,000 productive TCRbeta reads in total, an average of about 4.5 million reads per sample. Bulk TCRbeta repertoires were compared between lung tumor tissue and matched distant non-tumor lung tissue obtained from 15 lung cancer patients. For each patient, one tumor sample and one normal lung sample were taken, giving about 31 paired specimens that underwent TCRbeta CDR3 sequencing. On the study overall, not on this receptor specifically: Tumor tissue showed significantly higher TCR diversity (inverse Simpson) than normal lung tissue, at roughly 390 vs 170 (P = 0.0075, Mann-Whitney U test). Peripheral blood was not sequenced, so blood TCRbeta repertoires in these lung cancer patients were not examined. The sequencing platform is not named in the methods, and unique molecular identifiers are not mentioned. The top 100 clones accounted for a significantly larger cumulative portion of the repertoire in normal lung than in tumor tissue. TCR diversity was significantly higher in younger patients, and higher tumor TCR diversity was associated with shorter overall and disease-free survival. With only around 15 patients in the cohort, the authors noted that larger samples and more detailed clinical data are needed.

Library method: multiplex PCR. The instrument given in TCRdb is Illumina HiSeq 2500. TCRbeta libraries were constructed through three rounds of nested PCR with primers (Table S4) according to protocols modified from ARM-PCR. PCR products of 200-500 bp were gel-excised and purified with the QIAquick gel extraction kit before sequencing. Per the authors' processing: Trimmomatic was used to clean the reads, FLASH merged the cleaned reads into complete CDR3 sequences, and MiTCR assigned the sequences to V(D)J germline segments. Clonal diversity was computed as the inverse Simpson's index with VDJtools. In-frame sequences lacking a premature stop codon were counted as productive reads. TCRdb reprocessed the public reads (quality trimming at Q25 with fastp, clone calling with MiXCR) and kept in-frame beta chains. Identical CDR3 proteins give one entry, which carries the most common genes and DNA. TCRdb, not the authors, supplied the V and J calls. For this sample there are over 80,000 distinct CDR3 sequences; under 80% appear just once. The top ten constitute about a fifth of the sample.

The germline V gene provides CDR1 SGDLS and CDR2 YYNGEE. V loses 4 bases of germline sequence and J loses 7 bases, and the interval between the two ends is 18 bases. The CDR3 starts with the cysteine, ends with the phenylalanine, and has 15 residues. Of all the DNA, just the CDR3 is kept, 45 bases in frame from base 1. About this clonotype: The antigen this receptor binds is unknown. No base qualities exist here, and no much larger clone lies one base off it.

RNA was isolated from bulk unsorted tissue, and RNA quality was assessed with a NanoDrop ND-1000 and an Agilent 2100. The normal lung samples consisted of distant non-tumor tissue collected more than 3 cm from the tumor edge. Newly diagnosed lung cancer patients without prior chemotherapy who had been admitted for thoracic surgery in China between August and November 2014 were enrolled as donors. The study excluded patients who had received radiotherapy or chemotherapy before or who had another cancer at the same time. Pieces of surgical tissue measuring roughly 1-2.1 cm3 were kept in RNAlater solution and stored at -80 degrees C until use.

This receptor was obtained from a woman aged 45-59 years with non-small cell lung cancer. Sequences were obtained from distant non-tumor lung tissue. The sequence is built from TRBV9 and TRBJ2-1, and the D gene may be TRBD1, 6 bases matching. The CDR3 is CASSPLGDTQNEQFF. The nucleotide sequence reads TGTGCCAGCAGCCCACTAGGGGACACGCAGAATGAGCAGTTCTTC.